A selection of T cell receptor beta chains follows, all from one sample in a study of identical twins. TCRdb reanalysed the 5' RACE reads using MiXCR and keeps one entry per CDR3 protein. This sample has 1.5 million or so distinct CDR3 sequences; less than 40% occur once, and the top ten carry under 0.35%. The material sequenced was cord blood. These receptors all stem from a newborn girl in good health. CDR3s include the opening cysteine and the closing phenylalanine or tryptophan. D genes are given only for firm matches. A clone size is listed for some rows: how often the clone was seen (once, few, many), or a class if it is expanded.

clone_size	v_call	j_call	d_call	cdr3_length	cdr3_nt	cdr3_aa
-	TRBV24-1	TRBJ1-1	TRBD1	16	TGTGCCACCAGTGCCCCCTCGACAGGGACGAACACTGAAGCTTTCTTT	CATSAPSTGTNTEAFF
few	TRBV6-1	TRBJ2-1	TRBD1	14	TGTGCCAGCCCACGGGACAGGGAAAGCAATGAGCAGTTCTTC	CASPRDRESNEQFF
-	TRBV5-1	TRBJ1-2	TRBD1	16	TGCGCCAGCAGCTTGGGCCGGGACAGTGCTAACTATGGCTACACCTTC	CASSLGRDSANYGYTF
-	TRBV30	TRBJ2-7	-	11	TGTGCCTGGAGTAGCGCCTACGAGCAGTACTTC	CAWSSAYEQYF
-	TRBV6-1	TRBJ2-5	-	15	TGTGCCAGCAGCCCTAGGGGGTACCCCGAGGAGACCCAGTACTTC	CASSPRGYPEETQYF
-	TRBV2	TRBJ2-1	TRBD1	15	TGTGCCAGCACCTATCCGGGACAGGGGGCAGGAGAGCAGTTCTTC	CASTYPGQGAGEQFF
-	TRBV25-1	TRBJ2-7	-	13	TGTGCCAGCAGTGGCAGGGGGGGCGACGAGCAGTACTTC	CASSGRGGDEQYF
many	TRBV3-1	TRBJ2-4	-	16	TGTGCCAGCAGCCAAGAAGTGGGGGAACCCAAAAACATTCAGTACTTC	CASSQEVGEPKNIQYF
few	TRBV7-2	TRBJ2-3	-	15	TGTGCCAGCAGCTTATCGGTAACTAGCACAGATACGCAGTATTTT	CASSLSVTSTDTQYF
-	TRBV4-1	TRBJ1-2	TRBD1	17	TGCGCCAGCAGCCAAGCGAACCGGGACAGGACTTCATATGGCTACACCTTC	CASSQANRDRTSYGYTF
many	TRBV29-1	TRBJ2-1	-	11	TGCAGCGTCGTCTGGGCGAATGAGCAGTTCTTC	CSVVWANEQFF
few	TRBV7-2	TRBJ2-5	-	11	TGTGCCAGCAGCTCCCGACAGGAGCAGTACTTC	CASSSRQEQYF
-	TRBV9	TRBJ2-1	TRBD2	15	TGTGCCAGCAGCGTACATGGACTAGCGGGGGATGAGCAGTTCTTC	CASSVHGLAGDEQFF
-	TRBV28	TRBJ2-1	TRBD2	15	TGTGCCAGCAGTTCCTTAGCGGGACCCTATGGCGAGCAGTTCTTC	CASSSLAGPYGEQFF
-	TRBV4-1	TRBJ2-3	-	13	TGCGCCAGCAGCCAAGTTGTGGGAGTCACGCAGTATTTT	CASSQVVGVTQYF
few	TRBV28	TRBJ1-1	-	21	TGTGCCAGCAGTCACCCCCGGGCCAGGCCCACAGAGGATTCAATGAACACTGAAGCTTTCTTT	CASSHPRARPTEDSMNTEAFF
-	TRBV20-1	TRBJ2-7	TRBD2	16	TGCAGTGCGGGGACTAGCGGGAGAGCACCCTACAATGAGCAGTACTTC	CSAGTSGRAPYNEQYF
-	TRBV10-3	TRBJ2-3	-	13	TGTGCCATCAGTGGCTTTAGCGTGGATACGCAGTATTTT	CAISGFSVDTQYF
few	TRBV12-3/TRBV12-4	TRBJ2-3	TRBD2	16	TGTGCCAGCAGTTTATTATCGCGGGAGCTGGGAGATACGCAGTATTTT	CASSLLSRELGDTQYF
-	TRBV11-2	TRBJ1-3	-	17	TGTGCCAGCAGCTTAGTACCCCGCGGCAGTAAAGGAAACACCATATATTTT	CASSLVPRGSKGNTIYF
few	TRBV29-1	TRBJ2-5	TRBD1	13	TGCAGCACAGGGGACGGACCACAAGAGACCCAGTACTTC	CSTGDGPQETQYF
few	TRBV24-1	TRBJ2-1	TRBD2	17	TGTGCCACCAGTGATTCCAGACTAGCGGGATACTACAATGAGCAGTTCTTC	CATSDSRLAGYYNEQFF
-	TRBV6-6	TRBJ2-7	TRBD1	13	TGTGCCAGCGGAGACAGGGGGCGCAACGAGCAGTACTTC	CASGDRGRNEQYF